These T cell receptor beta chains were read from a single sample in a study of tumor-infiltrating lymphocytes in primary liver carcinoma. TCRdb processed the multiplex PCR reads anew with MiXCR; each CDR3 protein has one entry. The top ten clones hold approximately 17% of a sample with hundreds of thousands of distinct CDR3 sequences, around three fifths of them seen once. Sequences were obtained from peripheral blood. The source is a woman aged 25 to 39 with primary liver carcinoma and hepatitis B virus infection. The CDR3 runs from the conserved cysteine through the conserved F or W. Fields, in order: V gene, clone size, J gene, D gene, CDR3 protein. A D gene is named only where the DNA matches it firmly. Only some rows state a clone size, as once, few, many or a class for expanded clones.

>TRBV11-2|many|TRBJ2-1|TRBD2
CASGLESGSNGEQFF
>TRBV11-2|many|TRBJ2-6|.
CASSLDHSGANVLTF
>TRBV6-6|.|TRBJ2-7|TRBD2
CASSYIPGGSGVYEQYF
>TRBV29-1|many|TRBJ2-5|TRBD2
CSAREVGKTQYF
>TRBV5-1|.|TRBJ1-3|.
CASSHSGQSSGNTIYF
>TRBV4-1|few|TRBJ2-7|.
CASSQGSGQYEQYF
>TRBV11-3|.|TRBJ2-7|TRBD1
CASSPRTGAERYF
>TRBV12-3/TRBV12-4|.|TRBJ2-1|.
CANSPGGGRGGNEQFF
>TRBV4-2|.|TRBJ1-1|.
CGSSQDLDDIAFF
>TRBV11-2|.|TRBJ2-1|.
CASISHGRANEQFF
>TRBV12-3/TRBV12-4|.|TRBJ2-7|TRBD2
CASSLPLKRDGSYEQYF
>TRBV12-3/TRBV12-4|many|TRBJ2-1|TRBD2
CASSKSGRPGGEQFF
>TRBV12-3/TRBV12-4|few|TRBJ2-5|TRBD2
CASTTVGGKNSETQYF
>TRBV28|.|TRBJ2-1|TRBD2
CASSPGLAGHNEQFF
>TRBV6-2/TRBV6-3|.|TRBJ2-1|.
CAGRKTQFF
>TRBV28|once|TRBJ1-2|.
CASSLPGANYGYTF
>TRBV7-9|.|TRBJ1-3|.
CASSDSGNTIYF
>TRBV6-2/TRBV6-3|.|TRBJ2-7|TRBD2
CASSKFRSGSSYEQYF
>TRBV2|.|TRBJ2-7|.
CASTAGRSGIRYEQYF
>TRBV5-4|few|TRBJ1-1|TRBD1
CASSRDRGLRAFF
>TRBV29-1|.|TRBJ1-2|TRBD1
CSVEATGAVYGYTF
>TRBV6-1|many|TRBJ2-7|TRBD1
CASSEGGTGGREQYF
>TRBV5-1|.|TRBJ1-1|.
CASSWNPRALNTEAFF
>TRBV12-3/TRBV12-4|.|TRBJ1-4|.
CASSPFSRNEKLFF
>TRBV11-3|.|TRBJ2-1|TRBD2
CVSQRTSGSIDEQIF
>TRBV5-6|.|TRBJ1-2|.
CASSLQEYYGYTF
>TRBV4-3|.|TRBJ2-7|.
CASSHTERAGEQYF
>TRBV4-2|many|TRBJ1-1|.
CASSQWDRGDTEAFF
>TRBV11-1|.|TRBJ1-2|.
CASSHSGLGKGGYTF
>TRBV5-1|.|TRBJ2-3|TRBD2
CTSSTGTSGYTDTQYF
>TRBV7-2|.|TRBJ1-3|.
CASSPLSAGVRNTIYF
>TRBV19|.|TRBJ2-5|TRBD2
CASSIGTSGGHRETQYF
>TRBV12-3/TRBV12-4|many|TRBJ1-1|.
CASSLGGGRYTEAFF
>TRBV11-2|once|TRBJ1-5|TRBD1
CASSLTGQGSIQPQHF
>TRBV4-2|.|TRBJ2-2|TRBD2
CPSSFAWTSRGGELFF
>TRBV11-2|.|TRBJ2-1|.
CVSSLEISLPGEHFF
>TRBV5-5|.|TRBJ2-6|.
CASLEPSGANVLSF
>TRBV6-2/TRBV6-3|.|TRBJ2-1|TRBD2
CASSYGSAGLVGGPNNKQFF
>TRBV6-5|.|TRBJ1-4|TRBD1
CASRRATGFCSTNEKLFF
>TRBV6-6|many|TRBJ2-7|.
CASSNGGNYEQYF